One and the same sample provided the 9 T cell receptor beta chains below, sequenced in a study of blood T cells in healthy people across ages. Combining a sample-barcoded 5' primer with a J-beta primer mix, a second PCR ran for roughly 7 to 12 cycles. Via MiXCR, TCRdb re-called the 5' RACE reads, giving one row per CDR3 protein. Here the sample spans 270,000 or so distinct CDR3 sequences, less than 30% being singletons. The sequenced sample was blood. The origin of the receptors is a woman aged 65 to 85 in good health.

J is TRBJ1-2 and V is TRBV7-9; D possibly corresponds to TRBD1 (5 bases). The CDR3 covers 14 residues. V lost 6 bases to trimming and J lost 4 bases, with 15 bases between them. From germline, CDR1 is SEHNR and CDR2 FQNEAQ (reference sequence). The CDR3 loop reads CASSTKTGPYGYTF. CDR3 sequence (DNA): TGTGCCAGCAGTACAAAAACAGGTCCCTATGGCTACACCTTC. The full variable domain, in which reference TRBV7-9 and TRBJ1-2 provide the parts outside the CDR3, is DTGVSQNPRHKITKRGQNVTFRCDPISEHNRLYWYRQTLGQGPEFLTYFQNEAQLEKSRLLSDRFSAERPKGSFSTLEIQRTEQGDSAMYLCASSTKTGPYGYTFGSGTRLTVV.

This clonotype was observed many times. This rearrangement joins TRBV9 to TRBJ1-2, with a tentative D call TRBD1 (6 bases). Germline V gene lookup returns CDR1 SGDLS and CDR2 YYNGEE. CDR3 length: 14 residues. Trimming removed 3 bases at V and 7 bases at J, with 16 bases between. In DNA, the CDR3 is TGTGCCAGCAGCGGATCACAGGGTCTGAGTGGCTACACCTTC. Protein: CASSGSQGLSGYTF.

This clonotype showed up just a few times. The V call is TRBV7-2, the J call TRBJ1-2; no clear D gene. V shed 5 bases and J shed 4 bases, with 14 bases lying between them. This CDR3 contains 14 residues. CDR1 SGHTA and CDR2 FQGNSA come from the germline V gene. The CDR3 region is CASSPRGQTYGYTF. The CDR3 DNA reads TGTGCCAGCAGCCCACGCGGCCAGACCTATGGCTACACCTTC.

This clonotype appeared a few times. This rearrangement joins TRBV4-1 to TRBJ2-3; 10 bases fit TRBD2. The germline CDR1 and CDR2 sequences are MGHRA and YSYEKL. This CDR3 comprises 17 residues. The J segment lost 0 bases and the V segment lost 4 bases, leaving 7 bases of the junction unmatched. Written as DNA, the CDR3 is TGCGCCAGCAGCCCTCGTACTAGCGGGGCTAGCACAGATACGCAGTATTTT. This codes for CASSPRTSGASTDTQYF.

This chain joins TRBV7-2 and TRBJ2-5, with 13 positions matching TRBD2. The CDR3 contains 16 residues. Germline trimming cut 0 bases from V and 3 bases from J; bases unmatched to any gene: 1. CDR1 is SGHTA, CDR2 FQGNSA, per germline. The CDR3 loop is CASSLAGLAGKETQYF. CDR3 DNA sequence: TGTGCCAGCAGCTTAGCGGGACTAGCGGGGAAAGAGACCCAGTACTTC.

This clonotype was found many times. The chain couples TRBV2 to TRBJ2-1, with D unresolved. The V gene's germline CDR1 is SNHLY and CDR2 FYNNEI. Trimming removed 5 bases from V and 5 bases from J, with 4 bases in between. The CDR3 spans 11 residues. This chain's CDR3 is CASSSDNEQFF. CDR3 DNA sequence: TGTGCCAGCAGTTCTGACAATGAGCAGTTCTTC.

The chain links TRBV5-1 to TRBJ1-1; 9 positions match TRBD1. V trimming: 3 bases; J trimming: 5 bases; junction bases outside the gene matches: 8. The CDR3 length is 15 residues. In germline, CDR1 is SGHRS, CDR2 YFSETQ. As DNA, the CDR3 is TGCGCCAGCAGCTCTCAACAGGGGGCGCGAACTGAAGCTTTCTTT. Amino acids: CASSSQQGARTEAFF.

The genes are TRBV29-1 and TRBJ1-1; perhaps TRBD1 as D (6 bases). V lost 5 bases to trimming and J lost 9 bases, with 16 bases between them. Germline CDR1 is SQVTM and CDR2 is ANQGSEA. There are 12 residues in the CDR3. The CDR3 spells CSVSGGGGKAFF. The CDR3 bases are TGCAGCGTTTCTGGGGGCGGGGGAAAAGCTTTCTTT.

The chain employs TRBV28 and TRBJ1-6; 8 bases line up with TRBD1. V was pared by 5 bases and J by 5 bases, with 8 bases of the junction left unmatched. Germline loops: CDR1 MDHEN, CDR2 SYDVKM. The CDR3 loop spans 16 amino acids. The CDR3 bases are TGTGCCAGCAGTCCCAGGACAGGGAATCATAATTCACCCCTCCACTTT. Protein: CASSPRTGNHNSPLHF.